This T cell receptor (beta chain) was profiled in a study of beta chain features in type 1 diabetes. As to this clone: What it binds is unknown.

General study results and limits: In every one of the four CD4+ subsets, TCRB CDR3s were moderately but significantly shorter in Type 1 diabetes patients. Insertions at VDJ junctions were less frequent in type 1 diabetes patients. These patients also deleted more nucleotides at the same junctions.

Reverse transcription of all isolated RNA meant that expressed TCRB transcripts were sequenced. Sequencing was performed with immunoSEQ multiplex PCR; in TCRdb, only in-frame clones are kept and a portion is missing. Here the sample spans roughly 240,000 clones, 68% being singletons. Populations isolated by sorting all had purity greater than 95%. This CDR3 is built from 17 residues. V shed 0 bases, J shed 4 bases, and the junction held 9 bases outside the gene matches. In germline, CDR1 is SGHTA, CDR2 FQGNSA. Sequencing was carried out using naive CD4+ T cells from blood. The origin of this receptor is a young man in good health. The chain joins TRBV7-2 to TRBJ2-3, with 8 bases aligning to TRBD2. CDR3 sequence (DNA): TGTGCCAGCAGCTTAGCGAGGCGGGAGGCTGGCCCAGATACGCAGTATTTT. Translation: CASSLARREAGPDTQYF.